Sequencing of this TCR beta chain was carried out in a study of T-cell memory formation after mild COVID-19. Study-level information: Clustering of TCRs was largely donor specific.

5'RACE with constant-segment primers yielded barcoded, UMI-tagged TCR alpha and TCR beta cDNA libraries. TCRdb re-analysed the 5' RACE reads in MiXCR, keeping a single row per CDR3 protein. The sample holds over 350,000 distinct CDR3 sequences, roughly a quarter seen once. This clonotype was seen only a few times. What it binds is not known. Study-level points and caveats: Balance between CD4 and CD8 was seen in clones contracting day 15 to 85, and a CD4+ lean was seen in later expanders.

CDR1 and CDR2 from the germline V gene are SGHTA and FQGNSA. V dropped 2 bases and J dropped 7 bases, with 9 bases sitting between them. The CDR3 sequence is 13 residues long. The TCR originated in an adult woman who had mild COVID-19 (a few samples of this study predate the infection). Cell type and time point are not known. The source material was PBMCs or a T cell subset sorted from them (not recorded which). The rearrangement links TRBV7-2 to TRBJ2-4; D uncertain. For the CDR3, the DNA is TGTGCCAGCAGCTTACGTAGGAAGAACATTCAGTACTTC. Translated: CASSLRRKNIQYF.